Described below is a single T cell receptor (beta chain) sequence and its context. The authors built TCR beta libraries using iRepertoire HTBI primers and Arm-PCR of CDR3 regions. Using its own MiXCR run on the multiplex PCR reads, TCRdb lists one record per CDR3 protein. The table records hundreds of thousands of distinct CDR3 sequences, roughly 15% of them present only once. The time point denotes: newly diagnosed GD, antithyroid drugs for less than 3 months. From RNA extracted from PBMCs, the TCR library was made. The record originates from a study of regulatory T cells in long-lasting Graves disease. V was trimmed by 6 bases and J by 5 bases, leaving 23 bases between them. CDR1 and CDR2 from the germline V gene are MDHEN and SYDVKM. This CDR3 is built from 16 residues. The sample was also linked to a second study, of T cells in Graves' hyperthyroidism and ophthalmopathy.

This TCR came from a woman aged 25 to 39 with Graves disease. The material was peripheral blood mononuclear cells (PBMCs), obtained at new diagnosis, from a patient treated with antithyroid drugs. The J gene is TRBJ2-7, the V gene TRBV28; TRBD1 is a possible D gene (6 bases). CDR3 residues: CASRRPGQTTINEQYF. CDR3 DNA sequence: TGTGCCAGCAGACGCCCCGGACAGACGACAATAAACGAGCAGTACTTC. Based on the CDR3 plus reference TRBV28 and TRBJ2-7, the full variable domain is DVKVTQSSRYLVKRTGEKVFLECVQDMDHENMFWYRQDPGLGLRLIYFSYDVKMKEKGDIPEGYSVSREKKERFSLILESASTNQTSMYLCASRRPGQTTINEQYFGPGTRLTVT.